Each of the 25 T cell receptor beta chains below was sequenced from the same sample in a study of MAIT cells during Salmonella Paratyphi A infection. Study results and limitations: MAIT cell TRBV usage was oligoclonal, favouring TRBV20 and TRBV6, and apparently unchanged by infection.

Their antigen targets remain unknown. One entry per CDR3 protein, called by TCRdb with MiXCR from the 5' RACE reads. The data show 1,000 to 1,500 distinct CDR3 sequences, approximately 53% seen once. Time point described: mid-infection, around enteric fever diagnosis. Valpha7.2+ CD161+ T cells were sorted by flow cytometry as MAIT cells. The material sequenced was MAIT cells from blood, taken at the middle sampling point of the challenge study. The receptors here all came from a person between 18 and 75 years old who was deliberately infected with Salmonella Paratyphi A in a paratyphoid fever challenge study.

V usage is TRBV20-1 and J usage is TRBJ2-5; 8 nucleotides match TRBD2. The V gene end was trimmed by 6 bases and the J gene end by 1 base; junction bases not matched to a gene: 10. CDR3 size: 15 residues. Per germline, CDR1 DFQATT and CDR2 SNEGSKA (reference sequence). The DNA for the CDR3 is TGCAGTGCCCCTACTCGAGGACTAGCCCAAGAGACCCAGTACTTC. The encoded protein is CSAPTRGLAQETQYF.

This clonotype was counted a single time. V gene TRBV6-4 combines with J gene TRBJ2-1; possibly TRBD2 for D (5 bases). The germline V gene encodes CDR1 MRHNA and CDR2 SNTAGT. Trimming stripped 3 bases from V and 2 bases from J, with 8 bases between. The CDR3 extends over 14 amino acids. The DNA for the CDR3 is TGTGCCAGCAGTGAAGCGGAGCCCTACAATGAGCAGTTCTTC. Its protein is CASSEAEPYNEQFF.

J is TRBJ2-1 and V is TRBV20-1; 10 bases are a match to TRBD2. The CDR3 is 17 residues long. The germline CDR1 and CDR2 sequences are DFQATT and SNEGSKA (reference sequence). J lost 2 bases, V lost 6 bases, and 13 bases had no gene match. The CDR3 DNA is TGCAGTGCCCCTACTCGAGGACTAGCGGAGCCCTACAATGAGCAGTTCTTC. Translating it yields CSAPTRGLAEPYNEQFF.

This clonotype is large by share. The V and J genes are TRBV4-2 and TRBJ2-3, with TRBD2 matching 9 bases. The germline V gene encodes CDR1 LGHNA and CDR2 YNFKEQ. The CDR3 has 15 residues. V trimming: 1 base; J trimming: 4 bases; junction bases outside the gene matches: 3. The chain's CDR3 is CASSQGGGASDTQYF. The CDR3 bases are TGTGCCAGCAGCCAAGGCGGGGGGGCGTCAGATACGCAGTATTTT.

The V call is TRBV6-1, the J call TRBJ1-6, with no clear D. The germline V gene has CDR1 MNHNS and CDR2 SASEGT. V was shortened by 3 bases and J by 7 bases, with 10 bases between the two germline ends. This CDR3 comprises 14 residues. The CDR3 here is CASSDLAGNSPLHF. CDR3 DNA sequence: TGTGCCAGCAGTGACCTAGCGGGGAATTCACCCCTCCACTTT.

For this clonotype: No conserved phenylalanine or tryptophan ends this CDR3, so it is likely a read error. The DNA is omitted, as the CDR3 cannot be located on it reliably, and the CDR3 follows TCRdb's listing. The chain employs TRBV6-4 and TRBJ2-2; no check of the table's D call, TRBD2, against the DNA was made. Germline V lookup: CDR1 MRHNA, CDR2 SNTAGT. The CDR3 is made up of 14 amino acids, end residues included. CDR3 sequence: CASSEGLETGERFG.

This clonotype was detected a few times. V is TRBV20-1 and J is TRBJ2-7, with D perhaps TRBD1 (6 bases). Germline V CDR1 and CDR2: DFQATT, SNEGSKA (reference sequence). This CDR3 region has 17 residues. V lost 0 bases and J 0 bases, leaving 18 bases between the germline ends. Here the CDR3 reads CSAREGALNLFSYEQYF. CDR3 DNA: TGCAGTGCTAGAGAGGGGGCCCTAAACCTCTTCTCCTACGAGCAGTACTTC.

The chain carries TRBV7-2 and TRBJ2-2; 7 bases map to TRBD2. The CDR3 contains 13 residues. Germline V CDR1 and CDR2: SGHTA, FQGNSA. The V gene end was trimmed by 2 bases and the J gene end by 6 bases; junction bases not matched to a gene: 0. The CDR3 DNA sequence: TGTGCCAGCAGCTTACTAGCGGCCGGGGAGCTGTTTTTT. This encodes CASSLLAAGELFF.

Turning to this clonotype: A read error is likely, as this CDR3 ends without the conserved phenylalanine or tryptophan. It is unclear where the CDR3 begins or ends on the DNA, so no DNA is shown, and the CDR3 is as TCRdb lists it. This chain uses TRBV6-1 with TRBJ2-2; TRBD1, the table's D call, was not compared with the DNA. With termini counted, the CDR3 has 15 amino acids. From germline, CDR1 is MNHNS and CDR2 SASEGT. This CDR3 reads CASSAGKGEKGERGG.

A word on this clonotype: One end of the junction varies from germline; a read error may be responsible. The rearrangement uses TRBV6-2 or TRBV6-3 and TRBJ2-7; TRBD2 matches at 9 bases. Per the germline V gene, CDR1 is MNHEY and CDR2 is SVGEGT. The CDR3 runs to 16 residues. The CDR3: CASKGLAGGDTGELYF. In DNA form, the CDR3 reads TGTGCCAGCAAAGGATTGGCGGGGGGGGACACCGGGGAGCTGTACTTC.

A word on this clonotype: The germline gene is not matched at one end of the junction; a read error may be the cause. The rearrangement uses TRBV4-3 and TRBJ1-1, with D unresolved. Germline V CDR1 and CDR2: LGHNA, YSLEER. This CDR3 spans 14 amino acids. This chain's CDR3 is CASSRKREGKEDGF. The CDR3, as DNA: TGCGCCAGCAGCCGGAAAAGGGAGGGAAAGGAAGATGGATTT.

The chain uses TRBV4-2 and TRBJ2-7, with D perhaps matching TRBD1 (6 bases). V lost 0 bases and J 1 base, leaving 10 bases between the germline ends. Germline V gene data show CDR1 as LGHNA and CDR2 as YNFKEQ. The CDR3 is made up of 15 amino acids. CDR3 in amino acids: CASSQEAGESYEQYF. As DNA, the CDR3 is TGTGCCAGCAGCCAAGAGGCAGGGGAGTCCTACGAGCAGTACTTC.

The CDR3 DNA sequence: TGTGCCACCAGCAGAGATAGGGAGGGAATCTATGGCTACACCTTC. This encodes CATSRDREGIYGYTF. The chain couples TRBV15 to TRBJ1-2; D is unclear. The CDR3 runs to 15 residues. Trimming left V 0 bases short and J 4 bases short, with 12 bases between. The germline CDR1 and CDR2 sequences are LNHNV and YYDKDF (reference sequence).

V gene TRBV10-3 combines with J gene TRBJ1-5; 7 bases fit TRBD1. Germline V lookup: CDR1 ENHRY, CDR2 SYGVKD. The CDR3 consists of 15 residues. V lost 4 bases to trimming and J lost 0 bases; unmatched junction nucleotides: 3. CDR3 loop: CAISGGGSSNQPQHF. The DNA of the CDR3 is TGTGCCATCAGTGGAGGGGGCTCTAGCAATCAGCCCCAGCATTTT.

With regard to this clonotype: The germline gene is not matched at one end of the junction; a read error may be the cause. The rearrangement links TRBV20-1 to TRBJ2-1, with D perhaps given as TRBD1 or TRBD2 (6 bases each). This CDR3 comprises 13 residues. Per germline, CDR1 DFQATT and CDR2 SNEGSKA (reference sequence). The CDR3 protein is CSDSSGAGNEHFF. CDR3 sequence (DNA): TGCAGTGACTCGTCGGGGGCGGGAAATGAGCATTTCTTC.

Only a few counts were recorded for this clonotype. This chain uses TRBV6-4 with TRBJ2-1; the D gene is possibly TRBD2 (6 bases). The CDR3 sequence is 12 residues long. The germline V gene has CDR1 MRHNA and CDR2 SNTAGT. Trimming removed 2 bases from V and 7 bases from J, with 6 bases in between. This chain's CDR3 is CASSDRENEQFF. The CDR3 DNA reads TGTGCCAGCAGTGACCGGGAGAATGAGCAGTTCTTC.

This clonotype was detected a few times. This chain connects TRBV6-4 to TRBJ2-3; no reliable D call. The CDR3 is 13 amino acids. CDR1 is MRHNA, CDR2 SNTAGT, per germline. V was clipped by 2 bases and J by 5 bases, with 8 bases between them. In DNA, the CDR3 is TGTGCCAGCAGTGACAGGGCGGAAGATACGCAGTATTTT. Its protein product is CASSDRAEDTQYF.

There are a few counts of this clonotype. The chain uses TRBV6-4 and TRBJ2-3, with 14 nucleotides matching TRBD2. The germline V gene encodes CDR1 MRHNA and CDR2 SNTAGT. Losses at the gene ends were 3 bases for V and 4 bases for J; bases not matched to a gene: 0. This CDR3 has 15 residues. The CDR3 DNA reads as TGTGCCAGCAGTGAGACTAGCGGGGGGGCAGATACGCAGTATTTT. Translation gives CASSETSGGADTQYF.

This chain joins TRBV6-4 and TRBJ2-1; TRBD2 aligns across 7 bases. Losses at the gene ends were 3 bases for V and 3 bases for J; bases not matched to a gene: 5. The length of the CDR3 is 15 residues. The V gene's germline CDR1 is MRHNA and CDR2 SNTAGT. The CDR3 bases are TGTGCCAGCAGTGAAGCGGGAACTGACTACAATGAGCAGTTCTTC. Amino acid sequence: CASSEAGTDYNEQFF.

In the case of this clonotype: A clone one base away is much larger, so this may be a read error. Because the CDR3 is missing its conserved closing phenylalanine or tryptophan, this is likely a read error. The CDR3 nucleotides are TGCAGCGCAAGAGACAGGGAGGGTACTGAAGCTTTCTTG. Amino acid sequence: CSARDREGTEAFL. The rearrangement joins TRBV29-1 to TRBJ1-1, with 7 bases fitting TRBD1. The CDR3 sequence is 13 residues long. The junction had 10 bases not matched to a gene; V was cut back by 7 bases and J by 5 bases. The V gene's germline CDR1 is SQVTM and CDR2 ANQGSEA.

By proportion, this clonotype is large. The chain uses TRBV21-1 and TRBJ2-2; TRBD1, the table's D call, lacks a check against the DNA. TRBV21-1 is recorded as a pseudogene. This CDR3 spans 17 amino acids. The CDR3 here is CASSKVETGPGTGELFF. Here the CDR3 DNA reads TGTGCCAGCAGCAAAGTCGAGACAGGACCGGGGACCGGGGAGCTGTTTTTT.

The genes are TRBV6-1 and TRBJ2-1; 9 bases map to TRBD2. With 2 bases clipped from V and 5 bases from J, the junction kept 4 bases outside the gene matches. Germline V gene data show CDR1 as MNHNS and CDR2 as SASEGT. The CDR3 loop spans 15 amino acids. The CDR3 DNA reads TGTGCCAGCAGTGAAAGAGCGGGGGGAGACAATGAGCAGTTCTTC. Its translation is CASSERAGGDNEQFF.

The rearrangement links TRBV6-1 to TRBJ2-1, with 10 bases lining up with TRBD2. V dropped 3 bases and J dropped 4; count of bases not matched to a gene: 3. This CDR3 is built from 15 residues. The germline gives CDR1 MNHNS, CDR2 SASEGT. The CDR3 region has the DNA TGTGCCAGCAGTGACCTAGCGGGAGATTACAATGAGCAGTTCTTC. Translation: CASSDLAGDYNEQFF.

This clonotype was seen just once. The rearrangement links TRBV20-1 to TRBJ2-7; D is possibly TRBD1 or TRBD2 (5 bases each). Trimming removed 1 base at V and 5 bases at J, with 12 bases between. The CDR3 has 13 residues. The germline V gene has CDR1 DFQATT and CDR2 SNEGSKA (reference sequence). The CDR3 is CSARVSGTNEQYF. The CDR3 DNA sequence: TGCAGTGCTAGAGTGAGTGGGACCAACGAGCAGTACTTC.

This clonotype was recorded at least ten times. The chain recombines TRBV20-1 with TRBJ2-7; weak D call: TRBD1 (5 bases). CDR3 length: 13 residues. In germline, CDR1 is DFQATT, CDR2 SNEGSKA (reference sequence). V was cut by 3 bases and J by 3 bases, with 12 bases left in between. The DNA of the CDR3 is TGCAGTGCTAGGGGGCAGACCGACTACGAGCAGTACTTC. This encodes CSARGQTDYEQYF.